This T cell receptor (beta chain) stems from a study of identifying expanded T cells in peripheral blood. General study points: Over approximately two and four weeks, about 15 and 18 clones changed, versus roughly 1.1 between replicates. Variance in clone template counts between roughly two-week samples significantly increased with total template count across all healthy donors.

About this clone itself: The target antigen is unknown.

Collection occurred without any documented infections or immune events in donors. Measured with immunoSEQ multiplex PCR; TCRdb has only the in-frame clones, and not every one. The sample carries roughly 100,000 clones, about nine tenths recorded once. Sequenced: blood. The receptor was derived from a person aged 18 to 75 in good health.

This CDR3 is CASSPRQGSADTQYF. The DNA for the CDR3 is TGTGCCAGCAGCCCAAGGCAGGGAAGTGCAGATACGCAGTATTTT. The J gene is TRBJ2-3, the V gene TRBV7-8; the D gene is possibly TRBD1 (5 bases). V lost 5 bases and J 4 bases, leaving 16 bases between the germline ends. Germline CDR1 SGHVS, CDR2 FQNEAQ. The CDR3 spans 15 residues.